A single sample gave rise to the 4 T cell receptor beta chains below, sequenced in a study of graft-versus-host responses after intestinal transplantation. Profiled with immunoSEQ multiplex PCR; TCRdb holds only in-frame clones, not every one. The sample has about 9,800 clones; under 85% are singletons. Lymphocytes (intraepithelial and lamina propria) were released by processing the graft tissue. Specimen: ileum tissue, collected roughly 74 weeks after intestinal transplant. Source of these receptors: a human patient who received an intestinal transplant, so some T cells may come from the graft donor.

The CDR3 sequence is CASEGGNSNQPQHF. The CDR3 DNA sequence: TGTGCCTCTGAGGGCGGAAATAGCAATCAGCCCCAGCATTTT. The gene calls are TRBV6-4 and TRBJ1-5; no firm D call. The ends were cut back, 11 bases at V and 0 bases at J, with 14 bases in the middle. The V gene's germline CDR1 is MRHNA and CDR2 SNTAGT. This CDR3 region has 14 residues.

This chain links TRBV9 with TRBJ2-5; the match to TRBD2 covers 7 bases. V trimming: 4 bases; J trimming: 2 bases; junction bases outside the gene matches: 5. CDR1 and CDR2 from the germline V gene are SGDLS and YYNGEE. The CDR3 extends over 14 amino acids. The CDR3 loop is CASSLGLVQETQYF. The CDR3 bases are TGTGCCAGCAGCCTTGGACTAGTTCAAGAGACCCAGTACTTC.

This chain connects TRBV18 to TRBJ2-7; no firm D call. The CDR3 runs to 13 residues. V lost 5 bases and J 5 bases, leaving 13 bases between the germline ends. In germline, CDR1 is KGHSH, CDR2 LQKENI. The CDR3 coding sequence is TGTGCCAGCTCATCAGGAATCGACGACGAGCAGTACTTC. This encodes CASSSGIDDEQYF.

This clone came up once. The J gene is TRBJ2-3, the V gene TRBV2; D not resolved. V was shortened by 5 bases and J by 5 bases, with 14 bases between the two germline ends. The CDR3 length is 14 residues. Per the germline V gene, CDR1 is SNHLY and CDR2 is FYNNEI. The CDR3 here is CASSNTPGVDTQYF. The CDR3 DNA reads TGTGCCAGCAGTAACACCCCCGGCGTAGATACGCAGTATTTT.